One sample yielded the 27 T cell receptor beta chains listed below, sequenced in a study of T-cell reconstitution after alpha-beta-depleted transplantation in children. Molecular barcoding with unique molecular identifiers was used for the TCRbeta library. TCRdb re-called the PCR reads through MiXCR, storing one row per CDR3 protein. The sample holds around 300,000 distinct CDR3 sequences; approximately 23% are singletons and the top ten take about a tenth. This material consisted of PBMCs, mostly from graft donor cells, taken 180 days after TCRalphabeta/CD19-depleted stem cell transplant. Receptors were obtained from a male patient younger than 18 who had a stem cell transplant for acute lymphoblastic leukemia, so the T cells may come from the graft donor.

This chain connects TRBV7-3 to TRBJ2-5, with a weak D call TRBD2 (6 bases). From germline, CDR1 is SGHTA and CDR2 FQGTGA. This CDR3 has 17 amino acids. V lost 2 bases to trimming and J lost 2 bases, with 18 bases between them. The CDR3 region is CASSLPPYSGSQETQYF. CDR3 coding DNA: TGTGCCAGCAGCTTACCTCCGTATAGCGGTTCTCAAGAGACCCAGTACTTC.

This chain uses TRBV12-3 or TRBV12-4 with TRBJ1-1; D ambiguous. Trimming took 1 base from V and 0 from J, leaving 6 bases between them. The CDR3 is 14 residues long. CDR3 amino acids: CASSLGLMNTEAFF. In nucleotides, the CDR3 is TGTGCCAGCAGTTTAGGGTTGATGAACACTGAAGCTTTCTTT.

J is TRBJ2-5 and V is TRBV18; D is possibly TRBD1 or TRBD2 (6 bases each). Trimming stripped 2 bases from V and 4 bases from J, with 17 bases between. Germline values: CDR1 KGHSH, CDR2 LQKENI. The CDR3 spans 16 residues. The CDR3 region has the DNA TGTGCCAGCTCACCAATCGGGGGCGCGGTAGGAGAGACCCAGTACTTC. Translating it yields CASSPIGGAVGETQYF.

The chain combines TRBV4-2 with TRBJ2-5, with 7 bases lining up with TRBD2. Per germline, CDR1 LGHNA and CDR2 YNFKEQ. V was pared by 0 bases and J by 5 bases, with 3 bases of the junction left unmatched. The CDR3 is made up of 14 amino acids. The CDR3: CASSQDLAVETQYF. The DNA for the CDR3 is TGTGCCAGCAGCCAAGATCTAGCGGTGGAGACCCAGTACTTC.

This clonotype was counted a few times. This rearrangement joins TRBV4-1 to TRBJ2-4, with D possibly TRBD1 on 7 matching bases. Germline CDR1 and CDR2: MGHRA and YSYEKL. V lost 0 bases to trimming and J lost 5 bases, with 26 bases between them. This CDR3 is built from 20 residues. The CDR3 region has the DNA TGCGCCAGCAGCCAAGAAATCCACAGGGGCAGTCGGGGGACCCAAAACATTCAGTACTTC. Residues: CASSQEIHRGSRGTQNIQYF.

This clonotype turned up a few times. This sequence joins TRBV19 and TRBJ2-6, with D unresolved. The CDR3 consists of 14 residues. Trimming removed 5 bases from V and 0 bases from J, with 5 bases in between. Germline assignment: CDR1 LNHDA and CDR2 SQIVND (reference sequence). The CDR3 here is CASSLRSGANVLTF. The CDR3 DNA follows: TGTGCCAGTAGTCTACGCTCTGGGGCCAACGTCCTGACTTTC.

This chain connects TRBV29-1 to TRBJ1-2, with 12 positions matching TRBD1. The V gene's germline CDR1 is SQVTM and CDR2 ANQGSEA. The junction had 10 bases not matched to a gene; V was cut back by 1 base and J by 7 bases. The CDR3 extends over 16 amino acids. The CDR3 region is CSVEVGPGTGGGGYTF. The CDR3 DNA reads TGCAGCGTTGAAGTGGGGCCTGGGACAGGGGGCGGTGGCTACACCTTC.

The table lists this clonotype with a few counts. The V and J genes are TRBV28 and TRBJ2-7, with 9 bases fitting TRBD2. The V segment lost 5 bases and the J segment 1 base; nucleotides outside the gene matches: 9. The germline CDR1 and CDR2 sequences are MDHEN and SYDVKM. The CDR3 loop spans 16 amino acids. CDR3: CASSTVAGGISYEQYF. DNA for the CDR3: TGTGCCAGCAGTACCGTGGCGGGAGGGATTTCCTACGAGCAGTACTTC.

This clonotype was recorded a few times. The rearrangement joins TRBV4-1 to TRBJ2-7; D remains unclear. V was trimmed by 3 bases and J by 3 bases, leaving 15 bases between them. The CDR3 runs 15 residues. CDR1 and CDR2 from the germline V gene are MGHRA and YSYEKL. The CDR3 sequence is CASSQPPHRLYEQYF. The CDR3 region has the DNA TGCGCCAGCAGCCAGCCCCCTCATCGTCTCTACGAGCAGTACTTC.

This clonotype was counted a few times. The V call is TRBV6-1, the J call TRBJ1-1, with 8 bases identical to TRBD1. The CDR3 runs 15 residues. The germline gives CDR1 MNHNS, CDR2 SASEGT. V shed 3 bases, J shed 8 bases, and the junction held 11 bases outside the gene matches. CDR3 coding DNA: TGTGCCAGCAGTGAGATAGGCAGGGGGCACCCCGAAGCTTTCTTT. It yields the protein CASSEIGRGHPEAFF.

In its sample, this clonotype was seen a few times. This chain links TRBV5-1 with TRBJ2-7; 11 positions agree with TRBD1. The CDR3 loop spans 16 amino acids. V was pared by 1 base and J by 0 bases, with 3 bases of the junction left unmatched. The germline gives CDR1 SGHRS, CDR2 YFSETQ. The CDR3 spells CASSLWGQGDSYEQYF. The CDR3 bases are TGCGCCAGCAGCTTGTGGGGACAGGGGGACTCCTACGAGCAGTACTTC.

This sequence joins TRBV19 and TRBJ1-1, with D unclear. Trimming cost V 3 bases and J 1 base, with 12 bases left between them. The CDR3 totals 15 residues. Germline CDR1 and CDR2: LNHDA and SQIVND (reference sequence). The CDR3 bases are TGTGCCAGTAGTATGCGGGTTTCGGCGAACACTGAAGCTTTCTTT. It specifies CASSMRVSANTEAFF.

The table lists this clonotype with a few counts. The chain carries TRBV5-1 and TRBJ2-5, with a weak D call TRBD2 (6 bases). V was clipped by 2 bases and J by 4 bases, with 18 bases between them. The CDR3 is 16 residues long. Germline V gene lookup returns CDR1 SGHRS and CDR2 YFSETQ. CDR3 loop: CASSLQVGEVGETQYF. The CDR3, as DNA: TGCGCCAGCAGCTTACAGGTGGGGGAGGTTGGAGAGACCCAGTACTTC.

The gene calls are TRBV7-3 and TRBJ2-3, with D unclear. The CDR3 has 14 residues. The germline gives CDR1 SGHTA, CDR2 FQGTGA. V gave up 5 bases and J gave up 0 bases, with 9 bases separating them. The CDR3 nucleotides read TGTGCCAGCAGCAAAACGAGGAGCACAGATACGCAGTATTTT. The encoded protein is CASSKTRSTDTQYF.

The chain's CDR3 is CASSQDPVTGSYEQYF. The CDR3 DNA is TGCGCCAGCAGCCAAGACCCAGTCACAGGATCCTACGAGCAGTACTTC. V is TRBV4-1 and J is TRBJ2-7, with D possibly TRBD1 on 5 matching bases. Germline V gene lookup returns CDR1 MGHRA and CDR2 YSYEKL. V was trimmed by 0 bases and J by 1 base, leaving 13 bases between them. CDR3 length: 16 amino acids.

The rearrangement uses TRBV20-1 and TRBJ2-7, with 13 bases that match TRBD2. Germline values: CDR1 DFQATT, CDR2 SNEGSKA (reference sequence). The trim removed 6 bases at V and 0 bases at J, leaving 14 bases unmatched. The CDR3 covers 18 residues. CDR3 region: CSASPWTSGRLTSYEQYF. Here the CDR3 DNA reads TGCAGTGCCTCCCCGTGGACTAGCGGGAGACTTACCTCCTACGAGCAGTACTTC.

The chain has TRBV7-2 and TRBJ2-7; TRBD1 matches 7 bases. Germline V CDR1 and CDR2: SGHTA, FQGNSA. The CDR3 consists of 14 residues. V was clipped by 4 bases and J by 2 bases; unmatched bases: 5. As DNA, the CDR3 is TGTGCCAGCAGCTCCCACAGGGGACCCTACGAGCAGTACTTC. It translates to CASSSHRGPYEQYF.

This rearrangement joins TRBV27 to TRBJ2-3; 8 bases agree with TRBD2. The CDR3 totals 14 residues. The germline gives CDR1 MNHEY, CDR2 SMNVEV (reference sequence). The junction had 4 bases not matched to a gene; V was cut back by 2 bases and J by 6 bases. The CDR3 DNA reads TGTGCCAGCAGTTTAGGGACTAGTCTCGATACGCAGTATTTT. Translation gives CASSLGTSLDTQYF.

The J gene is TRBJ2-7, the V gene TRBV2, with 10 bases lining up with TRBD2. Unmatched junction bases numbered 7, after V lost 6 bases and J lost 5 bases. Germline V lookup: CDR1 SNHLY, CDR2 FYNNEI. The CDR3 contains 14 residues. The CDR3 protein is CASRPGLASHEQYF. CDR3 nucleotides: TGTGCCAGCAGGCCGGGACTAGCGTCCCACGAGCAGTACTTC.

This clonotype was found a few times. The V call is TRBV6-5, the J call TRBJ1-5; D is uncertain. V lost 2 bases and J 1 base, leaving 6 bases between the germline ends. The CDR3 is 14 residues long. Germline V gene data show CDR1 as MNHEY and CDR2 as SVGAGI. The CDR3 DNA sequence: TGTGCCAGCAGTTACCATGGGAGCAATCAGCCCCAGCATTTT. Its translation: CASSYHGSNQPQHF.

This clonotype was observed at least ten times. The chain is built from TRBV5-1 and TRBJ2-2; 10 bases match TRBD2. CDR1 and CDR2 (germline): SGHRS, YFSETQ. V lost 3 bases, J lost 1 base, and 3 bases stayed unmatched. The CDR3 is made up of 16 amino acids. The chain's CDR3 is CASSSRTSGNTGELFF. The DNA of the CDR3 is TGCGCCAGCAGCTCGAGGACTAGCGGGAACACCGGGGAGCTGTTTTTT.

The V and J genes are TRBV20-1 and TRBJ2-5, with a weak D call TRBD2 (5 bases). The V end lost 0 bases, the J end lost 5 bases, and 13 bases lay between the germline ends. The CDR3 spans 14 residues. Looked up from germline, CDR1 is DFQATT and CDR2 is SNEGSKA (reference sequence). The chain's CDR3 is CSARDLSSPETQYF. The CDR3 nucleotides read TGCAGTGCTAGAGATCTCTCTAGCCCCGAGACCCAGTACTTC.

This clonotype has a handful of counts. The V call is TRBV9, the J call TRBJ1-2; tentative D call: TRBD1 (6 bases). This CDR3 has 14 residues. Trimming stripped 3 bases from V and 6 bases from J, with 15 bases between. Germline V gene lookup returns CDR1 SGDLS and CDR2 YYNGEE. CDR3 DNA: TGTGCCAGCAGCGAGTTACAGGGAGCCGATGGCTACACCTTC. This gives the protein CASSELQGADGYTF.

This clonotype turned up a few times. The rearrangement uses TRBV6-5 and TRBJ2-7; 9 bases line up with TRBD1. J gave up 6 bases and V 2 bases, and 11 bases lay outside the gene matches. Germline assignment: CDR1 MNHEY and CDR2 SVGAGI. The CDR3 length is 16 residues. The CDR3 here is CASSYPPDRGECEQYF. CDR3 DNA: TGTGCCAGCAGTTACCCTCCGGACAGGGGAGAGTGCGAGCAGTACTTC.

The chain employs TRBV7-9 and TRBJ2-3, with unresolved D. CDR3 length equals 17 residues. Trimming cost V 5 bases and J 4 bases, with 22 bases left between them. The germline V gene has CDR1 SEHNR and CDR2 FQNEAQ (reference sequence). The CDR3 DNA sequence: TGTGCCAGCAGCCAACTACCGGGTCGCCATCTTGCAGATACGCAGTATTTT. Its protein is CASSQLPGRHLADTQYF.

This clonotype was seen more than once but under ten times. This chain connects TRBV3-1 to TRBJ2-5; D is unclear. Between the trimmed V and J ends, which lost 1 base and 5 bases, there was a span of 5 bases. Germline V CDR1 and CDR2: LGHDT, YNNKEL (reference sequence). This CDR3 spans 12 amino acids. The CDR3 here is CASSQVRETQYF. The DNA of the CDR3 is TGTGCCAGCAGCCAAGTTCGGGAGACCCAGTACTTC.

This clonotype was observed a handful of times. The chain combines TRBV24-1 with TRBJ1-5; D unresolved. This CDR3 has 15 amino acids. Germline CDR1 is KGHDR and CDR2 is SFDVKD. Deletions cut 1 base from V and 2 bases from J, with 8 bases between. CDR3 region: CATSDLPERNQPQHF. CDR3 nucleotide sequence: TGTGCCACCAGTGATTTACCCGAGCGCAATCAGCCCCAGCATTTT.